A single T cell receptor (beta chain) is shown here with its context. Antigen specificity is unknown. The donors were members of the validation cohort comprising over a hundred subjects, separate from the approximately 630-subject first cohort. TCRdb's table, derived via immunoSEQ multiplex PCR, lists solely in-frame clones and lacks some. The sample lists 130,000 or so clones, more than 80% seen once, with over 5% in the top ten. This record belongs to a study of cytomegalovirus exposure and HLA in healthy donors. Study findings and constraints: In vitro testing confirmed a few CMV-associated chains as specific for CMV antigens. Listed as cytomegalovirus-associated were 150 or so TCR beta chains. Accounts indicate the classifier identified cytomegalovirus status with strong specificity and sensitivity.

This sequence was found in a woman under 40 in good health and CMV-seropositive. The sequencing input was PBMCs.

The CDR3 sequence: CATKRDRVGNTEAFF. The CDR3 DNA follows: TGCGCCACCAAGAGGGACAGGGTGGGGAACACTGAAGCTTTCTTT. The chain couples TRBV5-1 to TRBJ1-1; 9 bases line up with TRBD1. Germline CDR1 SGHRS, CDR2 YFSETQ. This CDR3 has 15 residues. After removal of 9 bases from V and 1 base from J, the junction contained 10 bases not matched to a gene.